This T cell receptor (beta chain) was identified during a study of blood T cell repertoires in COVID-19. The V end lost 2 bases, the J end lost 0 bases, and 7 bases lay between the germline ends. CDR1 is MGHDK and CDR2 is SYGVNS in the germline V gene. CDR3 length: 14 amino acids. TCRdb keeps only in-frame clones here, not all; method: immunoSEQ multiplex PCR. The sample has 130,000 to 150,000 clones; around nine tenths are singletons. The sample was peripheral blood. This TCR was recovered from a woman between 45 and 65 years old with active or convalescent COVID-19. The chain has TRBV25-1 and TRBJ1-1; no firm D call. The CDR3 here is CASSERSMNTEAFF. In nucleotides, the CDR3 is TGTGCCAGCAGTGAAAGGAGCATGAACACTGAAGCTTTCTTT.